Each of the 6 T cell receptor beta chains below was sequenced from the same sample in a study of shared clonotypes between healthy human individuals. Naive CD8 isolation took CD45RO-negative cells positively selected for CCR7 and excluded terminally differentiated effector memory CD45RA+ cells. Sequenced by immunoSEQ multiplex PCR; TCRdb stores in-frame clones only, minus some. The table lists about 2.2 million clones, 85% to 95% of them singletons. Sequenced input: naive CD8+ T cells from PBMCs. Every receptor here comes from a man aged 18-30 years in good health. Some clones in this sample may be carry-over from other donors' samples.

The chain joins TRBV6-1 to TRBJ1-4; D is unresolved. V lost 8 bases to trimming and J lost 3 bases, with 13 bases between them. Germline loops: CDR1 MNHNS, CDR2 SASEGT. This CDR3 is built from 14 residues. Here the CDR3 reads CASRFSPSNEKLFF. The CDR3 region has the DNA TGTGCCAGCCGCTTCAGTCCATCTAATGAAAAACTGTTTTTT.

The CDR3 DNA reads TGCAGTGCTAGAACAGGCAGGGGAATGTATTTT. This translates into CSARTGRGMYF. The V call is TRBV20-1, the J call TRBJ2-3; a possible D gene is TRBD1 (6 bases). The CDR3 sequence is 11 residues long. Germline V gene sequence: CDR1 DFQATT, CDR2 SNEGSKA (reference sequence). Trimming left V 2 bases short and J 14 bases short, with 14 bases between.

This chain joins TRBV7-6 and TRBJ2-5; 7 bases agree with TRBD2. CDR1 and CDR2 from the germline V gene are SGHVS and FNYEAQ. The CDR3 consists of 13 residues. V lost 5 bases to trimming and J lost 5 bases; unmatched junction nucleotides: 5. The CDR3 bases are TGTGCCAGCAGCCACCAGGGAGGGGAGACCCAGTACTTC. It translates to CASSHQGGETQYF.

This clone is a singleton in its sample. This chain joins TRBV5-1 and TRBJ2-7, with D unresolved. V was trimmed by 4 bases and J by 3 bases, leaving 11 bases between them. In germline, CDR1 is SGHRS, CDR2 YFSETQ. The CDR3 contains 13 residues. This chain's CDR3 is CASSGKELYEQYF. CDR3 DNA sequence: TGCGCCAGCAGCGGCAAAGAGCTCTACGAGCAGTACTTC.

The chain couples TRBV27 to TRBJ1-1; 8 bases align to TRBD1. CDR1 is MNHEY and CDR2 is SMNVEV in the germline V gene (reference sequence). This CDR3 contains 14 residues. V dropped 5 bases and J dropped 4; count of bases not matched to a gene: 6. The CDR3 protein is CASSRKGQGTEAFF. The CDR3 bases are TGTGCCAGCAGTCGAAAAGGACAGGGCACTGAAGCTTTCTTT.

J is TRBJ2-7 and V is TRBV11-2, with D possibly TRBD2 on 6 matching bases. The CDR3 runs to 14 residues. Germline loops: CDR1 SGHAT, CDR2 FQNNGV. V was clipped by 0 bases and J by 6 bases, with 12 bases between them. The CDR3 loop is CASSLDFTSTEQYF. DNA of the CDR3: TGTGCCAGCAGCTTAGATTTTACTAGCACCGAGCAGTACTTC.